The next 4 T cell receptor beta chains were all read from a single sample in a study of lymphopenia after photon versus proton radiotherapy. Data came from immunoSEQ multiplex PCR; TCRdb stores just in-frame clones and leaves some out. Of 150,000 to 200,000 clones listed, about 88% were seen once; the top ten hold approximately 4.6%. Sequencing used peripheral blood, obtained from a patient treated with photon-based radiotherapy. The receptors stem from a man in his forties or fifties with gastric cancer.

This rearrangement joins TRBV7-2 to TRBJ2-7; 12 bases map to TRBD2. Germline values: CDR1 SGHTA, CDR2 FQGNSA. CDR3 size: 15 residues. J was trimmed by 3 bases and V by 5 bases; bases with no gene match: 5. This chain's CDR3 is CASSVTSGRFYEQYF. In DNA form, the CDR3 reads TGTGCCAGCAGCGTTACTAGCGGGAGGTTCTACGAGCAGTACTTC. The variable domain in full, completed from reference TRBV7-2 and TRBJ2-7, reads GAGVSQSPSNKVTEKGKDVELRCDPISGHTALYWYRQSLGQGLEFLIYFQGNSAPDKSGLPSDRFSAERTGGSVSTLTIQRTQQEDSAVYLCASSVTSGRFYEQYFGPGTRLTVT.

V usage is TRBV7-6 and J usage is TRBJ2-7; TRBD2 might be the D (6 bases). CDR3 length: 14 amino acids. V dropped 1 base and J dropped 2 bases, with 9 bases sitting between them. CDR1 and CDR2 from the germline V gene are SGHVS and FNYEAQ. CDR3 sequence: CASSLVGGTYEQYF. The CDR3 nucleotides read TGTGCCAGCAGCTTAGTCGGGGGAACCTACGAGCAGTACTTC. The whole variable domain, remainder taken from reference TRBV7-6 and TRBJ2-7, is GAGVSQSPRYKVTKRGQDVALRCDPISGHVSLYWYRQALGQGPEFLTYFNYEAQQDKSGLPNDRFSAERPEGSISTLTIQRTEQRDSAMYRCASSLVGGTYEQYFGPGTRLTVT.

The chain combines TRBV27 with TRBJ2-5, with 7 positions matching TRBD1. In germline, CDR1 is MNHEY, CDR2 SMNVEV (reference sequence). The CDR3 length is 15 residues. The V segment lost 2 bases and the J segment 5 bases; nucleotides outside the gene matches: 8. The CDR3 protein is CASSLETGIGETQYF. The CDR3 coding sequence is TGTGCCAGCAGTTTAGAGACAGGGATAGGGGAGACCCAGTACTTC.

The V and J genes are TRBV7-7 and TRBJ2-6; tentatively, D is TRBD1 (6 bases). Trimming removed 1 base from V and 6 bases from J, with 7 bases in between. This CDR3 spans 14 amino acids. The germline V gene has CDR1 SSHAT and CDR2 FNYEAQ (reference sequence). For the CDR3, the DNA is TGTGCCAGCAGCTTAGGGGACAAGGCCAACGTCCTGACTTTC. This encodes CASSLGDKANVLTF.